This T cell receptor beta chain originates from a study of blood T cell repertoires in COVID-19 (dated by TCRdb to 2020 to 2021). Regarding the complete study: The collaborator samples originated in the United States, Italy and Spain and spanned the acute and convalescent phases of COVID-19. The dataset comprised deeply sampled blood TCRbeta repertoires from subjects exposed to, actively infected with, or recovered from COVID-19. The repertoires were released in a freely available public database meant as a resource for research on the immune response to SARS-CoV-2. The material from the prospective study consisted of cDNA or gDNA derived from T cells, B-cell-depleted T cells, or PBMCs. HLA class I and class II types, where available, came from metadata supplied by the sample provider rather than from assay-based typing. The samples were drawn from two sources: the first 160 participants of the ongoing ImmuneRACE study, and over 1,000 subjects contributed by 6 global collaborators. The sample metadata nearly always contained a de-identified subject ID, COVID-19 status, age in years and sex.

Points on this clone: Its specific antigen is unknown. No clone much larger than this one lies a single base away; base qualities are absent.

The trim is 6 bases for V and 7 bases for J, with a gap of 7 bases between the germline ends. Spanning cysteine to phenylalanine, the CDR3 consists of 11 amino acids. Here the CDR3 DNA is all that survives: 33 bases in frame from base 1. CDR1 and CDR2 (SNHLY, FYNNEI) derive from the germline V gene. What the research found in general, with its limitations: How much clinical and demographic metadata was included differed by source and by participant, and the metadata was provided uncurated.

The immunoSEQ Assay, a bias-controlled multiplex PCR, was used to amplify TCRbeta CDR3 regions from genomic DNA. Per the original workflow: Within the assay, amplification of reference gene primers was used to estimate how many nucleated cells each sample contained. To quantify the absolute abundance of each unique TCRbeta CDR3 rearrangement, sequence reads were collapsed and filtered. For each sample, productive Simpson clonality was calculated as the square root of Simpson's diversity index over productive rearrangements. Sourced from immuneACCESS, this table was stored by TCRdb with only in-frame sequences that have V and J called. A share of the clones is absent; for the studies checked, an unresolved V gene accounts for under half, and the remainder has no known explanation. For V, J and clone size, that table is used; D and trimming come from the DNA. Here the sample has approximately 98,000 clones; 65% to 85% occur a single time. The top ten hold roughly 10% of the sample.

Each collaborating institution followed its own protocols to collect whole blood in K2EDTA tubes. Collaborator samples were shipped for TCRbeta analysis as frozen whole blood, isolated PBMCs, or DNA extracted from either sample type. The chain links TRBV2 with TRBJ2-1; TRBD1 might be the D gene, on 5 matching bases. The TCR sequence derives from a woman older than 75 with acute or convalescent COVID-19. The sequenced sample consisted of peripheral blood. The bases read TGTGCCAGCAGGGGGCCGAATGAGCAGTTCTTC. Its translation is CASRGPNEQFF. Outside the CDR3, residues come from the reference TRBV2 and TRBJ2-1 proteins, so the full variable domain is: EPEVTQTPSHQVTQMGQEVILRCVPISNHLYFYWYRQILGQKVEFLVSFYNNEISEKSEIFDDQFSVERPDGSNFTLKIRSTKLEDSAMYFCASRGPNEQFFGPGTRLTVL.